These 3 T cell receptor beta chains were all obtained from the same sample, sequenced in a study of cytomegalovirus exposure and HLA in healthy donors. The study ran its PCR with 60 Vbeta and 13 Jbeta primers. Generated by immunoSEQ multiplex PCR, the TCRdb table keeps only in-frame clones and is missing some. In the table there are 35,000 to 45,000 clones, 50% to 55% of which are singletons. Sequenced material: PBMCs. These receptors came from a human donor in good health.

This chain uses TRBV5-4 with TRBJ2-7; D remains unclear. From germline, CDR1 is SGHNT and CDR2 YYREEE (reference sequence). V gave up 3 bases and J gave up 3 bases, with 7 bases separating them. This CDR3 region has 12 residues. As DNA, the CDR3 is TGTGCCAGCAGCTCCGACAACTACGAGCAGTACTTC. Protein product: CASSSDNYEQYF. Based on the CDR3 plus reference TRBV5-4 and TRBJ2-7, the full variable domain is ETGVTQSPTHLIKTRGQQVTLRCSSQSGHNTVSWYQQALGQGPQFIFQYYREEENGRGNFPPRFSGLQFPNYSSELNVNALELDDSALYLCASSSDNYEQYFGPGTRLTVT.

The chain has TRBV5-6 and TRBJ1-2; tentative D call: TRBD1 (6 bases). Trimming pared 4 bases from V and 8 bases from J, leaving 12 bases between. The CDR3 sequence is 12 residues long. Germline-derived CDR1 and CDR2 are SGHDT and YYEEEE. Here the CDR3 reads CASSTRTVGYTF. Here the CDR3 DNA reads TGTGCCAGCAGCACTCGGACAGTCGGCTACACCTTC.

The chain links TRBV6-1 to TRBJ1-5; 7 nucleotides match TRBD1. After removal of 4 bases from V and 2 bases from J, the junction contained 11 bases not matched to a gene. Germline CDR1 MNHNS, CDR2 SASEGT. The CDR3 sequence is 17 residues long. The CDR3 region has the DNA TGTGCCAGCAGTGGGGGGTCCGCAGGGGGTCGCAATCAGCCCCAGCATTTT. It is translated as CASSGGSAGGRNQPQHF.